This is a list of T cell receptor beta chains from one sample in a study of blood T cell repertoires in COVID-19. Repertoires were generated with immunoSEQ multiplex PCR, while TCRdb's copy carries only in-frame clones and drops some. The sample consists of nearly 110,000 clones, about 89% of them appearing once. Material: peripheral blood. The receptors originated from a woman aged 25 to 39 with acute or convalescent COVID-19. The CDR3 runs from the conserved cysteine through the conserved F or W. Each record gives: D gene, J gene, V gene, clone size, CDR3 DNA, CDR3 protein. A D gene is named only where the DNA matches it firmly. Some rows mark clone size as missing; the rest say once, few, many or name a class of expanded clone.

D: TRBD1
J: TRBJ1-5
V: TRBV24-1
size: .
DNA: TGTGCCACCAGTGAAAGGGACAGGTATCAGCCCCAGCATTTT
CDR3: CATSERDRYQPQHF

D: TRBD1
J: TRBJ1-4
V: TRBV6-5
size: .
DNA: TGTGCCAGCGGGGACAGGGGGAATGAAAAACTGTTTTTT
CDR3: CASGDRGNEKLFF

D: TRBD1
J: TRBJ2-3
V: TRBV28
size: .
DNA: TGTGCCAGCAGCTTGGACAGGGTCGGCACAGATACGCAGTATTTT
CDR3: CASSLDRVGTDTQYF

D: .
J: TRBJ2-7
V: TRBV7-9
size: .
DNA: TGTGCCAGCAGCTTAGGTCTTTCGGGACACCTAGCCCCCCACGAGCAGTACTTC
CDR3: CASSLGLSGHLAPHEQYF

D: .
J: TRBJ1-5
V: TRBV19
size: .
DNA: TGTGCCAGTAGTATCCAACAGGGTACTCAGCCCCAGCATTTT
CDR3: CASSIQQGTQPQHF

D: TRBD1
J: TRBJ1-6
V: TRBV7-9
size: .
DNA: TGTGCCAGCAGCCCCGGGACAGGGAGATATAATTCACCCCTCCACTTT
CDR3: CASSPGTGRYNSPLHF

D: .
J: TRBJ1-5
V: TRBV6-5
size: .
DNA: TGTGCCAGCAGTTACAGGCAGGGAAATCAGCCCCAGCATTTT
CDR3: CASSYRQGNQPQHF

D: .
J: TRBJ2-3
V: TRBV19
size: .
DNA: TGTGCCAGTACCCCATGGAACGGGAGAGAAGATACGCAGTATTTT
CDR3: CASTPWNGREDTQYF

D: .
J: TRBJ1-5
V: TRBV28
size: .
DNA: TGTGCCAGCAGTGGGATGGGGGGTAAGAGTCAGCCCCAGCATTTT
CDR3: CASSGMGGKSQPQHF

D: .
J: TRBJ1-3
V: TRBV7-9
size: few
DNA: TGTGCCAGCAGCCAAGACCCCGGGATTGGAAACACCATATATTTT
CDR3: CASSQDPGIGNTIYF

D: .
J: TRBJ2-5
V: TRBV11-2
size: .
DNA: TGTGCCAGCAGCTTAGCGGGGGAGACCCAAGAGACCCAGTACTTC
CDR3: CASSLAGETQETQYF

D: .
J: TRBJ1-1
V: TRBV27
size: .
DNA: TGTGCCAGCAGTCCCTCCGGGACATTCAACACTGAAGCTTTCTTT
CDR3: CASSPSGTFNTEAFF

D: TRBD1
J: TRBJ1-5
V: TRBV7-8
size: few
DNA: TGTGCCAGCAGGGACAGGGGCCTCCATCAGCCCCAGCATTTT
CDR3: CASRDRGLHQPQHF

D: .
J: TRBJ1-4
V: TRBV18
size: .
DNA: TGTGCCAGCTCACCGGCGGGGGCTAATGAAAAACTGTTTTTT
CDR3: CASSPAGANEKLFF

D: TRBD1
J: TRBJ1-4
V: TRBV7-6
size: once
DNA: TGTGCCAGCAGCGATGGGACAGCGACTAATGAAAAACTGTTTTTT
CDR3: CASSDGTATNEKLFF

D: .
J: TRBJ1-2
V: TRBV28
size: .
DNA: TGTGCCAGCAGTTTATCGATTAGGGGGGGCTCTGGCTATGGCTACACCTTC
CDR3: CASSLSIRGGSGYGYTF

D: TRBD1
J: TRBJ1-6
V: TRBV9
size: .
DNA: TGTGCCAGCAGCGCCCCCAGACAGGGGGCCCTCTCATTCACTTCACCCCTCCACTTT
CDR3: CASSAPRQGALSFTSPLHF

D: TRBD2
J: TRBJ2-7
V: TRBV15
size: .
DNA: TGTGCCACCAGCAACAACGGGCCGGGACTAGCCGCATACGAGCAGTACTTC
CDR3: CATSNNGPGLAAYEQYF

D: .
J: TRBJ2-1
V: TRBV11-2
size: once
DNA: TGTGCCAGCAGCTTAAATCTGGGACACCCCTACAATGAGCAGTTCTTC
CDR3: CASSLNLGHPYNEQFF

D: .
J: TRBJ2-5
V: TRBV20-1
size: once
DNA: TGCAGTGCTAGTCTGCAGGGAAGGTACCAAGAGACCCAGTACTTC
CDR3: CSASLQGRYQETQYF

D: TRBD2
J: TRBJ2-1
V: TRBV7-9
size: .
DNA: TGTGCCAGCAGCTTAAGTGGGACTAGCGGGAGGAATGAGCAGTTCTTC
CDR3: CASSLSGTSGRNEQFF

D: TRBD1
J: TRBJ1-5
V: TRBV24-1
size: once
DNA: TGTGCCACCAGTGGGACAGGGCTTTCATTATGGCCCCAGCATTTT
CDR3: CATSGTGLSLWPQHF

D: .
J: TRBJ1-2
V: TRBV18
size: .
DNA: TGTGCCAGCTCACCACGCGAACTTGGGGGCCTCTATGGCTACACCTTC
CDR3: CASSPRELGGLYGYTF

D: TRBD1
J: TRBJ1-6
V: TRBV5-1
size: .
DNA: TGCGCCAGCAGCCGCCGGGACAGGGGGAATTCACCCCTCCACTTT
CDR3: CASSRRDRGNSPLHF

D: TRBD1
J: TRBJ1-1
V: TRBV11-2
size: .
DNA: TGTGCCAGCAGCTTAGGACAGGGGAGCACTGAAGCTTTCTTT
CDR3: CASSLGQGSTEAFF

D: TRBD1
J: TRBJ1-6
V: TRBV7-6
size: .
DNA: TGTGCCAGCAGCTTAGGACAGGGGCCTTATAATTCACCCCTCCACTTT
CDR3: CASSLGQGPYNSPLHF

D: TRBD1
J: TRBJ1-4
V: TRBV6-2/TRBV6-3
size: .
DNA: TGTGCCAGCAGTCACAGACAGGGGAGTGAAAAACTGTTTTTT
CDR3: CASSHRQGSEKLFF

D: .
J: TRBJ1-5
V: TRBV5-5
size: .
DNA: TGTGCCAGCAGCTTAGGAGGGATCCAGCCCCAGCATTTT
CDR3: CASSLGGIQPQHF

D: .
J: TRBJ2-3
V: TRBV24-1
size: many
DNA: TGTGCCACCAGTAGTTCAGGGGCCTCAGATACGCAGTATTTT
CDR3: CATSSSGASDTQYF

D: TRBD1
J: TRBJ1-1
V: TRBV27
size: .
DNA: TGTGCCAGCAGTACAACCGAGACAGGGAAAACTGAAGCTTTCTTT
CDR3: CASSTTETGKTEAFF

D: .
J: TRBJ1-2
V: TRBV7-8
size: .
DNA: TGTGCCAGCAGCTTACCGGGGGGCCGGGGAACTTACTATGGCTACACCTTC
CDR3: CASSLPGGRGTYYGYTF

D: TRBD1
J: TRBJ2-5
V: TRBV29-1
size: .
DNA: TGCAGCGTTGAAGATTGGCGCCGGGACAGGGAAGAGACCCAGTACTTC
CDR3: CSVEDWRRDREETQYF

D: .
J: TRBJ2-7
V: TRBV3-1/TRBV3-2
size: .
DNA: TGTGCCAGCAGCCAAGAGACTATCCTCTTAGGGGAGCAGTACTTC
CDR3: CASSQETILLGEQYF

D: .
J: TRBJ2-2
V: TRBV7-3
size: .
DNA: TGTGCCAGCAGCTTTGACGGGTCCGGGGAGCTGTTTTTT
CDR3: CASSFDGSGELFF

D: .
J: TRBJ1-4
V: TRBV4-3
size: .
DNA: TGCGCCAGCAGCCCCCGGTCGGGGACCGGAGGGGAAAAACTGTTTTTT
CDR3: CASSPRSGTGGEKLFF

D: TRBD2
J: TRBJ2-1
V: TRBV6-5
size: .
DNA: TGTGCCAGCAGCGGGACTAGCCTTGGGAATGAGCAGTTCTTC
CDR3: CASSGTSLGNEQFF

D: TRBD2
J: TRBJ2-5
V: TRBV7-9
size: .
DNA: TGTGCCAGCAGCTTAGCACTAGCGGGAGGCGAGACCCAGTACTTC
CDR3: CASSLALAGGETQYF

D: TRBD1
J: TRBJ1-1
V: TRBV10-3
size: .
DNA: TGTGCCATCAGTGAGTCGGCGGGACAGCCGAACACTGAAGCTTTCTTT
CDR3: CAISESAGQPNTEAFF

D: TRBD1
J: TRBJ2-5
V: TRBV5-1
size: few
DNA: TGCGCCAGCAGCTCCCTACCGCAGACAGGGCGCAAAGAGACCCAGTACTTC
CDR3: CASSSLPQTGRKETQYF

D: TRBD1
J: TRBJ2-6
V: TRBV2
size: .
DNA: TGTGCCAGCAGCGAAACAGGGGGCGCTGGGGCCAACGTCCTGACTTTC
CDR3: CASSETGGAGANVLTF

D: TRBD2
J: TRBJ2-1
V: TRBV6-2/TRBV6-3
size: once
DNA: TGTGTCAGCAGTTACTCGCCCCTAGCGGGAGTGTACAATGAGCAGTTCTTC
CDR3: CVSSYSPLAGVYNEQFF

D: .
J: TRBJ2-3
V: TRBV7-2
size: .
DNA: TGTGCCAGCAGCCCAATGGGGGCGGGGGGCACAGATACGCAGTATTTT
CDR3: CASSPMGAGGTDTQYF

D: TRBD1
J: TRBJ1-3
V: TRBV4-2
size: .
DNA: TGTGCCAGCAGCCACGGAGGGACAGGGGGAGTTGGAAACACCATATATTTT
CDR3: CASSHGGTGGVGNTIYF

D: .
J: TRBJ1-3
V: TRBV7-9
size: once
DNA: TGTGCCAGCAGCAGATACAGGGTTACGAGCTCTGGAAACACCATATATTTT
CDR3: CASSRYRVTSSGNTIYF

D: TRBD1
J: TRBJ1-5
V: TRBV28
size: .
DNA: TGTGCCAGCAAGTTGGGACTACAGGGGGCCCATGACCTCAATCAGCCCCAGCATTTT
CDR3: CASKLGLQGAHDLNQPQHF